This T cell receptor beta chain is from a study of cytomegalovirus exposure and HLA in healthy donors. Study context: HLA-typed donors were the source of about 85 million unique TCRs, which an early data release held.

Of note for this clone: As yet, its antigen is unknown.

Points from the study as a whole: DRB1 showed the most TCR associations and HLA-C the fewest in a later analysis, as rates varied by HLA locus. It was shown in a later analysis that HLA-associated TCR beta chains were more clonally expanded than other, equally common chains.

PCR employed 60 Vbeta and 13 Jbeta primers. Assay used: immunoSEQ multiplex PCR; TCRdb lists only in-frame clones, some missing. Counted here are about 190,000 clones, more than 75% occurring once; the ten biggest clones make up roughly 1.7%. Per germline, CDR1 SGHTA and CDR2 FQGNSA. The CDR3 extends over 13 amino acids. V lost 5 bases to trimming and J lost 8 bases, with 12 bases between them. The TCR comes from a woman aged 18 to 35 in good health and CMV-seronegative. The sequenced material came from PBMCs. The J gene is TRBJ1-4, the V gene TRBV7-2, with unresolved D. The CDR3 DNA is TGTGCCAGCAGCCCTCGCTTAGCCGAAAAACTGTTTTTT. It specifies CASSPRLAEKLFF.